The rows below give T cell receptor beta chains drawn from one sample of a study of T cell changes during pregnancy in multiple sclerosis. Method: immunoSEQ multiplex PCR; TCRdb's copy keeps in-frame clones and lacks some. The sample yields under 35,000 clones, 85% to 90% seen once. Source: CD8+ T cells from peripheral blood mononuclear cells, taken before pregnancy. The origin of the receptors is a female donor with multiple sclerosis, enrolled in a pregnancy study. Both conserved end residues are part of each CDR3. A D gene is named only where the DNA matches it firmly. A row's size may be missing; if present it is once, few, many or a size class.

v_call: TRBV7-8; d_call: .; clone_size: .; j_call: TRBJ1-1; cdr3_aa: CASSADTPGAFF; cdr3_nt: TGTGCCAGCAGCGCGGATACTCCCGGAGCTTTCTTT
v_call: TRBV6-1; d_call: TRBD1; clone_size: .; j_call: TRBJ1-2; cdr3_aa: CASSVGQGDYGYTF; cdr3_nt: TGTGCCAGCAGCGTGGGACAGGGTGACTATGGCTACACCTTC
v_call: TRBV5-6; d_call: .; clone_size: .; j_call: TRBJ2-7; cdr3_aa: CASSYLATEYSYEQYF; cdr3_nt: TGTGCCAGCAGCTATCTAGCGACAGAGTACTCCTACGAGCAGTACTTC
v_call: TRBV6-6; d_call: TRBD1; clone_size: .; j_call: TRBJ2-1; cdr3_aa: CASSLAHRGNEQFF; cdr3_nt: TGTGCCAGCAGTCTTGCTCACAGGGGAAATGAGCAGTTCTTC
v_call: TRBV28; d_call: TRBD1; clone_size: .; j_call: TRBJ2-4; cdr3_aa: CASSRQGDGGIQYF; cdr3_nt: TGTGCCAGCAGTAGACAGGGGGATGGAGGCATTCAGTACTTC
v_call: TRBV5-8; d_call: .; clone_size: .; j_call: TRBJ1-2; cdr3_aa: CASSRGYGYTF; cdr3_nt: TGTGCCAGCAGCCGCGGCTATGGCTACACCTTC
v_call: TRBV9; d_call: TRBD2; clone_size: once; j_call: TRBJ2-3; cdr3_aa: CASSVGRGIVDTQYF; cdr3_nt: TGTGCCAGCAGCGTAGGGCGGGGGATCGTAGATACGCAGTATTTT
v_call: TRBV6-1; d_call: .; clone_size: .; j_call: TRBJ1-6; cdr3_aa: CASSRDSENSPLHF; cdr3_nt: TGTGCCAGCAGCCGGGACTCGGAGAATTCACCCCTCCACTTT
v_call: TRBV7-7; d_call: .; clone_size: .; j_call: TRBJ2-1; cdr3_aa: CASSLHGGSSYNEQFF; cdr3_nt: TGTGCTAGCAGCTTACATGGGGGGAGCTCCTACAATGAGCAGTTCTTC
v_call: TRBV19; d_call: .; clone_size: .; j_call: TRBJ2-2; cdr3_aa: CASSMPGRTGELFF; cdr3_nt: TGTGCCAGTAGTATGCCAGGGAGGACCGGGGAGCTGTTTTTT
v_call: TRBV7-9; d_call: TRBD1; clone_size: .; j_call: TRBJ1-1; cdr3_aa: CASGMGQATEAFF; cdr3_nt: TGTGCCAGCGGGATGGGACAGGCTACTGAAGCTTTCTTT
v_call: TRBV27; d_call: TRBD2; clone_size: .; j_call: TRBJ2-7; cdr3_aa: CASRVRGDSYEQYF; cdr3_nt: TGTGCCAGCAGGGTCCGGGGGGACTCCTACGAGCAGTACTTC
v_call: TRBV6-5; d_call: .; clone_size: .; j_call: TRBJ1-2; cdr3_aa: CASSGWRGNYGYTF; cdr3_nt: TGTGCCAGCAGTGGATGGCGAGGGAACTATGGCTACACCTTC
v_call: TRBV4-2; d_call: .; clone_size: .; j_call: TRBJ2-7; cdr3_aa: CASSRGEDYEQYF; cdr3_nt: TGTGCCAGCAGCCGGGGCGAGGACTACGAGCAGTACTTC
v_call: TRBV6-6; d_call: .; clone_size: .; j_call: TRBJ1-2; cdr3_aa: CASVLQGTYGYTF; cdr3_nt: TGTGCCAGCGTCCTACAGGGAACCTATGGCTACACCTTC
v_call: TRBV9; d_call: .; clone_size: .; j_call: TRBJ2-7; cdr3_aa: CASSVAAQDPYEQYF; cdr3_nt: TGTGCCAGCAGCGTAGCTGCACAGGACCCCTACGAGCAGTACTTC
v_call: TRBV27; d_call: TRBD1; clone_size: once; j_call: TRBJ2-7; cdr3_aa: CASSPGQNYEQYF; cdr3_nt: TGTGCCAGCAGTCCGGGACAGAACTACGAGCAGTACTTC
v_call: TRBV4-2; d_call: .; clone_size: .; j_call: TRBJ1-1; cdr3_aa: CASSQVMNTEAFF; cdr3_nt: TGTGCCAGCAGCCAAGTTATGAACACTGAAGCTTTCTTT
v_call: TRBV15; d_call: .; clone_size: .; j_call: TRBJ1-6; cdr3_aa: CATSRARGAPLHF; cdr3_nt: TGTGCCACCAGCAGAGCTCGGGGGGCACCCCTCCACTTT
v_call: TRBV27; d_call: TRBD1; clone_size: .; j_call: TRBJ2-7; cdr3_aa: CASSPTGGGFSYEQYF; cdr3_nt: TGTGCCAGCAGCCCCACAGGGGGAGGATTCTCCTACGAGCAGTACTTC
v_call: TRBV5-6; d_call: TRBD1; clone_size: .; j_call: TRBJ2-7; cdr3_aa: CASTTGGYEQYF; cdr3_nt: TGTGCCAGCACTACAGGGGGCTACGAGCAGTACTTC
v_call: TRBV5-6; d_call: .; clone_size: once; j_call: TRBJ1-2; cdr3_aa: CASSLVQGTYGYTF; cdr3_nt: TGTGCCAGCAGCTTGGTCCAGGGGACCTATGGCTACACCTTC
v_call: TRBV27; d_call: .; clone_size: .; j_call: TRBJ2-7; cdr3_aa: CASTLIGGGDWYF; cdr3_nt: TGTGCCAGCACCCTTATCGGAGGGGGCGACTGGTACTTC
v_call: TRBV7-6; d_call: .; clone_size: .; j_call: TRBJ1-3; cdr3_aa: CASSPRGQPGNTIYF; cdr3_nt: TGTGCCAGCAGCCCCAGAGGACAGCCTGGAAACACCATATATTTT
v_call: TRBV6-1; d_call: TRBD1; clone_size: once; j_call: TRBJ1-2; cdr3_aa: CASSEPPDRVYGYTF; cdr3_nt: TGTGCCAGCAGTGAACCCCCGGACAGGGTCTATGGCTACACCTTC
v_call: TRBV7-6; d_call: .; clone_size: .; j_call: TRBJ1-1; cdr3_aa: CASSLAPPRQPTEAFF; cdr3_nt: TGTGCCAGCAGCTTAGCCCCCCCCCGACAACCCACTGAAGCTTTCTTT
v_call: TRBV27; d_call: TRBD2; clone_size: .; j_call: TRBJ2-1; cdr3_aa: CASSLRGAGGINEQFF; cdr3_nt: TGTGCCAGCAGTTTAAGGGGAGCGGGGGGGATCAATGAGCAGTTCTTC
v_call: TRBV5-1; d_call: .; clone_size: .; j_call: TRBJ2-1; cdr3_aa: CASSPWGDEQFF; cdr3_nt: TGCGCCAGCAGCCCCTGGGGGGATGAGCAGTTCTTC
v_call: TRBV28; d_call: TRBD1; clone_size: .; j_call: TRBJ1-2; cdr3_aa: CASSLDRIYGYTF; cdr3_nt: TGTGCCAGCAGCCTGGACAGGATCTATGGCTACACCTTC
v_call: TRBV7-3; d_call: TRBD1; clone_size: .; j_call: TRBJ1-1; cdr3_aa: CASSLIGGQGEAFF; cdr3_nt: TGTGCCAGCAGCTTAATTGGGGGACAGGGTGAAGCTTTCTTT
v_call: TRBV7-8; d_call: TRBD1; clone_size: .; j_call: TRBJ1-1; cdr3_aa: CASSSDRDYTEAFF; cdr3_nt: TGTGCCAGCAGTTCCGACAGGGACTACACTGAAGCTTTCTTT
v_call: TRBV6-6; d_call: .; clone_size: .; j_call: TRBJ2-7; cdr3_aa: CASSLTNPYEQYF; cdr3_nt: TGTGCCAGCAGTTTAACTAACCCCTACGAGCAGTACTTC
v_call: TRBV6-6; d_call: TRBD1; clone_size: once; j_call: TRBJ2-7; cdr3_aa: CASAQTGDGAYEQYF; cdr3_nt: TGTGCCAGCGCGCAAACAGGGGATGGAGCCTACGAGCAGTACTTC
v_call: TRBV27; d_call: TRBD1; clone_size: .; j_call: TRBJ1-4; cdr3_aa: CASSVNRGKLFF; cdr3_nt: TGTGCCAGCAGTGTAAACAGGGGAAAACTGTTTTTT
v_call: TRBV28; d_call: .; clone_size: .; j_call: TRBJ2-1; cdr3_aa: CASSFLGTFEQFF; cdr3_nt: TGTGCCAGCAGTTTCCTCGGGACTTTCGAGCAGTTCTTC
v_call: TRBV28; d_call: .; clone_size: .; j_call: TRBJ1-5; cdr3_aa: CASILREMRQPQHF; cdr3_nt: TGTGCCAGCATTCTAAGGGAGATGAGGCAGCCCCAGCATTTT
v_call: TRBV10-3; d_call: TRBD1; clone_size: .; j_call: TRBJ2-3; cdr3_aa: CAISDPPGQGADTQYF; cdr3_nt: TGTGCCATCAGTGACCCTCCGGGACAGGGGGCCGATACGCAGTATTTT
v_call: TRBV28; d_call: .; clone_size: .; j_call: TRBJ1-6; cdr3_aa: CASSFLLEEYSPLHF; cdr3_nt: TGTGCCAGCAGTTTTCTACTAGAAGAGTACTCACCCCTCCACTTT
v_call: TRBV6-7; d_call: TRBD2; clone_size: .; j_call: TRBJ2-3; cdr3_aa: CASTLTTSGSTDTQYF; cdr3_nt: TGTGCCAGCACTTTAACGACTAGCGGATCCACAGATACGCAGTATTTT
v_call: TRBV10-3; d_call: .; clone_size: .; j_call: TRBJ2-3; cdr3_aa: CAISEYRDTQYF; cdr3_nt: TGTGCCATCAGTGAATACAGAGATACGCAGTATTTT
v_call: TRBV9; d_call: .; clone_size: .; j_call: TRBJ1-2; cdr3_aa: CASSVGSSDYGYTF; cdr3_nt: TGTGCCAGCAGCGTAGGGAGTTCCGACTATGGCTACACCTTC
v_call: TRBV5-4; d_call: .; clone_size: .; j_call: TRBJ2-5; cdr3_aa: CASNGQQETQYF; cdr3_nt: TGTGCCAGTAACGGACAGCAAGAGACCCAGTACTTC
v_call: TRBV4-2; d_call: TRBD2; clone_size: .; j_call: TRBJ2-3; cdr3_aa: CASSQDGPGGAGTQYF; cdr3_nt: TGTGCCAGCAGCCAAGATGGTCCCGGGGGGGCTGGTACGCAGTATTTT
v_call: TRBV4-3; d_call: .; clone_size: .; j_call: TRBJ1-2; cdr3_aa: CASSQSEGSLYGYTF; cdr3_nt: TGCGCCAGCAGCCAATCTGAGGGCAGCCTCTATGGCTACACCTTC
v_call: TRBV6-4; d_call: .; clone_size: .; j_call: TRBJ1-1; cdr3_aa: CASSAEENTEAFF; cdr3_nt: TGTGCCAGCAGTGCCGAGGAGAACACTGAAGCTTTCTTT
v_call: TRBV2; d_call: TRBD1; clone_size: .; j_call: TRBJ1-5; cdr3_aa: CASSEVTQGAYNQPQHF; cdr3_nt: TGTGCCAGCTCCGAAGTAACACAGGGGGCCTACAATCAGCCCCAGCATTTT
v_call: TRBV19; d_call: TRBD1; clone_size: .; j_call: TRBJ2-1; cdr3_aa: CASSIGTGGSNEQFF; cdr3_nt: TGTGCCAGTAGTATAGGGACAGGGGGCTCTAATGAGCAGTTCTTC
v_call: TRBV7-9; d_call: TRBD1; clone_size: .; j_call: TRBJ2-7; cdr3_aa: CASSLRDRGVEQYF; cdr3_nt: TGTGCCAGCAGCTTACGGGACAGGGGTGTCGAGCAGTACTTC
v_call: TRBV5-1; d_call: .; clone_size: .; j_call: TRBJ2-4; cdr3_aa: CASSWRQLGGIQYF; cdr3_nt: TGCGCCAGCAGCTGGCGGCAGTTGGGGGGCATTCAGTACTTC
v_call: TRBV6-6; d_call: .; clone_size: .; j_call: TRBJ1-1; cdr3_aa: CATTGIGWDTEAFF; cdr3_nt: TGTGCCACAACGGGGATAGGGTGGGATACTGAAGCTTTCTTT
v_call: TRBV7-2; d_call: .; clone_size: .; j_call: TRBJ1-1; cdr3_aa: CASSLRLNTEAFF; cdr3_nt: TGTGCCAGCAGCTTACGTCTGAACACTGAAGCTTTCTTT
v_call: TRBV7-9; d_call: .; clone_size: .; j_call: TRBJ1-5; cdr3_aa: CASSPGYVGPQHF; cdr3_nt: TGTGCCAGCAGCCCCGGGTATGTGGGGCCCCAGCATTTT
v_call: TRBV11-2; d_call: TRBD1; clone_size: .; j_call: TRBJ2-3; cdr3_aa: CASSPGVQGGADTQYF; cdr3_nt: TGTGCCAGCAGCCCGGGGGTACAGGGGGGAGCCGATACGCAGTATTTT
v_call: TRBV6-6; d_call: .; clone_size: .; j_call: TRBJ2-2; cdr3_aa: CASSQRTANTGELFF; cdr3_nt: TGTGCCAGCAGCCAAAGGACAGCGAACACCGGGGAGCTGTTTTTT
v_call: TRBV19; d_call: TRBD1; clone_size: .; j_call: TRBJ2-1; cdr3_aa: CASSIEPTGDEQFF; cdr3_nt: TGTGCCAGTAGTATAGAACCGACAGGGGATGAGCAGTTCTTC
v_call: TRBV7-9; d_call: .; clone_size: few; j_call: TRBJ1-2; cdr3_aa: CASSPSTHYGYTF; cdr3_nt: TGTGCCAGCAGCCCCTCCACTCATTACGGCTACACCTTC
v_call: TRBV9; d_call: TRBD2; clone_size: .; j_call: TRBJ2-5; cdr3_aa: CASSVTTSGEETQYF; cdr3_nt: TGTGCCAGCAGCGTAACCACTAGCGGGGAAGAGACCCAGTACTTC
v_call: TRBV30; d_call: .; clone_size: .; j_call: TRBJ1-6; cdr3_aa: CAWSGVGGSPLHF; cdr3_nt: TGTGCCTGGAGTGGGGTAGGGGGTTCACCCCTCCACTTT
v_call: TRBV4-1; d_call: .; clone_size: once; j_call: TRBJ1-4; cdr3_aa: CASSLLTSRPTNEKLFF; cdr3_nt: TGCGCCAGCAGCCTTTTGACTTCACGACCCACTAATGAAAAACTGTTTTTT